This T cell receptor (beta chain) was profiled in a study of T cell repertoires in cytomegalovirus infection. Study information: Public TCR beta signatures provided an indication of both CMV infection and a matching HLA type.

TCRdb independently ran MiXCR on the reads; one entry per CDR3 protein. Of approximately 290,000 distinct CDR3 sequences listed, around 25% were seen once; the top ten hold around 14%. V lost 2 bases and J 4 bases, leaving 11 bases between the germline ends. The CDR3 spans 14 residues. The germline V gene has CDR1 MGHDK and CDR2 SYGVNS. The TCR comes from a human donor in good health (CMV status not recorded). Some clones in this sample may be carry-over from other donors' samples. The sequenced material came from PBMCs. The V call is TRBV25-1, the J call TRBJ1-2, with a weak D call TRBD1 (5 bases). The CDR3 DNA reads TGTGCCAGCAGTGAACGAGGACACTTCTATGGCTACACCTTC. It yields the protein CASSERGHFYGYTF.